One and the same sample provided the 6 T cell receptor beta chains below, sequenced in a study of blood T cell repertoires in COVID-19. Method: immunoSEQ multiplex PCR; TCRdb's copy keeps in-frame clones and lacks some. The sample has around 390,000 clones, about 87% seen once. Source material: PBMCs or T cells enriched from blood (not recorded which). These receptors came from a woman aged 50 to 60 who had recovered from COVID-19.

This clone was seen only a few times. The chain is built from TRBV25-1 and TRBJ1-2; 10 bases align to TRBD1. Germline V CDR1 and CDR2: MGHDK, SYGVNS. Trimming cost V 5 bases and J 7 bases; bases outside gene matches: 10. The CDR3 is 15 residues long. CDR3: CASSSHGGDRGGYTF. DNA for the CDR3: TGTGCCAGCAGTTCCCACGGAGGGGACAGGGGTGGCTACACCTTC.

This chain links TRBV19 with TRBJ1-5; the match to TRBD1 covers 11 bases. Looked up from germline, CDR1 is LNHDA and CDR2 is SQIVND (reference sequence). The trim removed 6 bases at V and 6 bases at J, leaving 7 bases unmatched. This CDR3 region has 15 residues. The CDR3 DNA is TGTGCCAGTAGGGGACAGGGGGTTTTAAGTCAGCCCCAGCATTTT. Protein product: CASRGQGVLSQPQHF.

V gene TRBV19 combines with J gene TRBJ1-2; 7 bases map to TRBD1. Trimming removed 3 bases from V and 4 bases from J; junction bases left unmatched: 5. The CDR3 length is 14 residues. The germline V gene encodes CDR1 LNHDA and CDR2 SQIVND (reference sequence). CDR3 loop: CASSMPGTAYGYTF. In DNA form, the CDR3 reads TGTGCCAGTAGTATGCCCGGGACAGCCTATGGCTACACCTTC.

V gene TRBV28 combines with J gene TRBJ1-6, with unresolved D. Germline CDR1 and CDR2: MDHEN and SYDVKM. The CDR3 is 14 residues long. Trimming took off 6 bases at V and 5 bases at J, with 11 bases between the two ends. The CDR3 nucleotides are TGTGCCAGCAGCATTCAAACAGATAATTCACCCCTCCACTTT. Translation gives CASSIQTDNSPLHF.

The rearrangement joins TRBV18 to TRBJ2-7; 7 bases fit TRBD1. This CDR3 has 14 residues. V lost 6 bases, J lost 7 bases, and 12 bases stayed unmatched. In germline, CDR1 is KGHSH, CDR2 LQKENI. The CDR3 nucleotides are TGTGCCAGCTCTCCCGGGACAGCCATTTGGGAGCAGTACTTC. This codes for CASSPGTAIWEQYF.

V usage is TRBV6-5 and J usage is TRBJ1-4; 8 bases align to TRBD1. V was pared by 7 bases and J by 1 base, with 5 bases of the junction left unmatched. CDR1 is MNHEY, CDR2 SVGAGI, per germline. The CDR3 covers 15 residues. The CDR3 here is CASTRGHLTNEKLFF. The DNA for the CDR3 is TGTGCCAGCACCAGGGGGCACTTAACTAATGAAAAACTGTTTTTT.